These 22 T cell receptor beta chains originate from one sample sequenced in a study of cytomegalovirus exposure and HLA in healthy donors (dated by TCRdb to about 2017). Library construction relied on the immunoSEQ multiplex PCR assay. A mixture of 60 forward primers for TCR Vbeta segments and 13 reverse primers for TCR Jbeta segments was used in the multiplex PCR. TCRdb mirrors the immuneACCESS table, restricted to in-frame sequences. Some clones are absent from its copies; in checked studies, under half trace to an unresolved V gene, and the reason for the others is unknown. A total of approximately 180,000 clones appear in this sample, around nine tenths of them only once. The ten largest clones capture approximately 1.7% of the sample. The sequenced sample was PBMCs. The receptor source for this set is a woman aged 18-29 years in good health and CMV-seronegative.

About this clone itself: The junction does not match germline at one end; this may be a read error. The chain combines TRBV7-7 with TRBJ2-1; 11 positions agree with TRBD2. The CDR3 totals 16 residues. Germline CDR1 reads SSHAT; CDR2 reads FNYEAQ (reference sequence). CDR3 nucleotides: TGTGCTAGCAGCTTAGGCCTAGCGGGGGGAGGCAATGAGCAGTTCTTC. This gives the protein CASSLGLAGGGNEQFF.

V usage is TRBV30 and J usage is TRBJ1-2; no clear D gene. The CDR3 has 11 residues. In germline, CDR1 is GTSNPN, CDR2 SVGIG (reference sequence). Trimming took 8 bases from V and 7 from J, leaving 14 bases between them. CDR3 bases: TGTGCCCGGACCGGAGCAGCTGGCTACACCTTC. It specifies CARTGAAGYTF.

The CDR3 protein is CAWSGTMNQPQHF. For the CDR3, the DNA is TGTGCCTGGAGCGGGACAATGAATCAGCCCCAGCATTTT. V gene TRBV30 combines with J gene TRBJ1-5, with D possibly TRBD1 on 6 matching bases. The CDR3 length is 13 residues. V lost 3 bases and J 4 bases, leaving 10 bases between the germline ends. The germline gives CDR1 GTSNPN, CDR2 SVGIG (reference sequence).

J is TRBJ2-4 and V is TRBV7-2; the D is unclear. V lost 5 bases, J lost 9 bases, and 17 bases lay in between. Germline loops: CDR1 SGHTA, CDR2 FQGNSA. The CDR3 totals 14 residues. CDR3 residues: CASSPPLSPSIQYF. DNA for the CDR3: TGTGCCAGCAGCCCTCCCCTGAGCCCCTCCATTCAGTACTTC.

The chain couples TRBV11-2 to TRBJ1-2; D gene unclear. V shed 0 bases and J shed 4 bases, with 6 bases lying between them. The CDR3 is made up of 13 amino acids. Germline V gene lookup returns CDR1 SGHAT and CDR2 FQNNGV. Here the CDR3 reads CASSLDMAYGYTF. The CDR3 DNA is TGTGCCAGCAGCTTAGATATGGCCTATGGCTACACCTTC. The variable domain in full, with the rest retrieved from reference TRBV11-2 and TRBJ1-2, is EAGVAQSPRYKIIEKRQSVAFWCNPISGHATLYWYQQILGQGPKLLIQFQNNGVVDDSQLPKDRFSAERLKGVDSTLKIQPAKLEDSAVYLCASSLDMAYGYTFGSGTRLTVV.

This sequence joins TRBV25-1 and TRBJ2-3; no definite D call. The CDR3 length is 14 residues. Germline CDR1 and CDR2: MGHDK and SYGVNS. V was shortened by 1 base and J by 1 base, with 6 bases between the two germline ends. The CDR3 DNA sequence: TGTGCCAGCAGTGAATTATCGGGCACAGATACGCAGTATTTT. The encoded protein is CASSELSGTDTQYF.

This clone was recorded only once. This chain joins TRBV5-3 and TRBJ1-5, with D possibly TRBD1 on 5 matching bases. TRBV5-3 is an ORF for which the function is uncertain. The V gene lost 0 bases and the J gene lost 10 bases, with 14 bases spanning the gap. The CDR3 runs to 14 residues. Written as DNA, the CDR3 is TGTGCCAGAAGCTTGGAGGGCGGGGGAAGACCCCAGCATTTT. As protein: CARSLEGGGRPQHF.

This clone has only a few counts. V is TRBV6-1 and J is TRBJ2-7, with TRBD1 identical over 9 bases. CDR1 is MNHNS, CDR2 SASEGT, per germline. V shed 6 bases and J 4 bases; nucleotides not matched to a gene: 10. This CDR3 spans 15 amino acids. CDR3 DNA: TGTGCCAGCAGCACCGCCGGGACAGGGAAATACGAGCAGTACTTC. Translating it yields CASSTAGTGKYEQYF.

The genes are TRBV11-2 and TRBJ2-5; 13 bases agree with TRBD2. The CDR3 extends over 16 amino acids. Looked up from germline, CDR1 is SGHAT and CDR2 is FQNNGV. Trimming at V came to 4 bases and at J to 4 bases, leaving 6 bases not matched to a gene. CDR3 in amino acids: CASSSRLAGGGETQYF. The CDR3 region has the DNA TGTGCCAGCAGCTCTAGACTAGCGGGAGGAGGAGAGACCCAGTACTTC.

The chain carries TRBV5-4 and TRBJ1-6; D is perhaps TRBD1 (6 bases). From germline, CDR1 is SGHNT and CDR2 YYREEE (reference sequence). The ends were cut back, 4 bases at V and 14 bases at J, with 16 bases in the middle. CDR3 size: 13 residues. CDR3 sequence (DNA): TGTGCCAGCAGCGGCCCCGGGGGGCACACCCTCCACTTT. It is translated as CASSGPGGHTLHF.

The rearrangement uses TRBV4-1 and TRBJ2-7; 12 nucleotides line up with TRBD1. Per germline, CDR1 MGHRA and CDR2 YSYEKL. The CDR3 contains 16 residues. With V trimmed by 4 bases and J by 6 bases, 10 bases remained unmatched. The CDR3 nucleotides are TGCGCCAGCAGCCCACCGGGACAGGGGGCGCTAATCGAGCAGTACTTC. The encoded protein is CASSPPGQGALIEQYF.

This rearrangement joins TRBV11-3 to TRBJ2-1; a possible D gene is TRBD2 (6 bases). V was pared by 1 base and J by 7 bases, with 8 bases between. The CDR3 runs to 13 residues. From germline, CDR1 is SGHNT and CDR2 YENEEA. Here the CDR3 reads CASSLARENEQFF. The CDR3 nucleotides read TGTGCCAGCAGCTTAGCACGGGAGAATGAGCAGTTCTTC.

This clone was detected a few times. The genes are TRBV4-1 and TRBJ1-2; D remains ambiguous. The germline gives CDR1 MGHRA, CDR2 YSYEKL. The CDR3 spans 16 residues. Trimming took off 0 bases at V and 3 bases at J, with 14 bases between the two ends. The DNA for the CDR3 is TGCGCCAGCAGCCAAGATGACATCAAGGTGGACTATGGCTACACCTTC. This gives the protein CASSQDDIKVDYGYTF.

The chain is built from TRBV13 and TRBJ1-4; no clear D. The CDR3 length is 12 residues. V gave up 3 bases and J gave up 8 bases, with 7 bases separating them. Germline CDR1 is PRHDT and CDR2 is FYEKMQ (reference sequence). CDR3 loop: CASSLTGEKLFF. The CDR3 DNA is TGTGCCAGCAGCTTGACGGGGGAAAAACTGTTTTTT.

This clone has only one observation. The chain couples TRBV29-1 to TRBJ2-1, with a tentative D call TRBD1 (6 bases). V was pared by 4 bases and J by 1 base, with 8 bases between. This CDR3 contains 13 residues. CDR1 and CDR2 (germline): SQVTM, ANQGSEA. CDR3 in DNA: TGCAGCGTTGGGACAGTTTCCTACAATGAGCAGTTCTTC. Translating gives CSVGTVSYNEQFF.

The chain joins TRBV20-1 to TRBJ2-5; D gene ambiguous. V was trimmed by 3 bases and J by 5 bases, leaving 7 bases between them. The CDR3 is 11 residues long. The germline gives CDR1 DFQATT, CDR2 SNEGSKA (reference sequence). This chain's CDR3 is CSASRIETQYF. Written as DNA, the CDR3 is TGCAGTGCTAGCAGGATTGAGACCCAGTACTTC.

The DNA of the CDR3 is TGTGCCAGCTCCTTTGGGGGGGGTTGGGCAGATACGCAGTATTTT. Translating gives CASSFGGGWADTQYF. The J gene is TRBJ2-3, the V gene TRBV2; 7 bases fit TRBD2. The V and J ends lost 8 bases and 4 bases, in that order; junction bases with no gene match: 12. Germline V gives CDR1 SNHLY, CDR2 FYNNEI. This CDR3 has 15 amino acids.

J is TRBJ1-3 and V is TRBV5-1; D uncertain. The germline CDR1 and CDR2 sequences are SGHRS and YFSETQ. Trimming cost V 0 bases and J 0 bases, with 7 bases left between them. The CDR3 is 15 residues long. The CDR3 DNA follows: TGCGCCAGCAGCTTGGACTCGGGCTCTGGAAACACCATATATTTT. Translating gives CASSLDSGSGNTIYF.

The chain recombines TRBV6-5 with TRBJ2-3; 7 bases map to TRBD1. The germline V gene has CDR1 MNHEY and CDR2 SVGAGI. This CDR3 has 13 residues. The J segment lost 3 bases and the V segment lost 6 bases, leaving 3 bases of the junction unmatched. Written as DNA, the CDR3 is TGTGCCAGCAGGCTACAGGGGACAGATACGCAGTATTTT. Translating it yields CASRLQGTDTQYF.

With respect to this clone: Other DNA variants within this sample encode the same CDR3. In nucleotides, the CDR3 is TGCGCCAGCAGCTTGGTTGGCTCCTCCTACGAGCAGTACTTC. It encodes CASSLVGSSYEQYF. The chain uses TRBV5-1 and TRBJ2-7; D is unresolved. Trimming pared 0 bases from V and 0 bases from J, leaving 7 bases between. The CDR3 has 14 residues. Germline V lookup: CDR1 SGHRS, CDR2 YFSETQ.

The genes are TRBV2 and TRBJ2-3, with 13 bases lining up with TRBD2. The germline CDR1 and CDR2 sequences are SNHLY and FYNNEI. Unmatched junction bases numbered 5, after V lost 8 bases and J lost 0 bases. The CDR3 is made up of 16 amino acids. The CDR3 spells CASPLLAGGSTDTQYF. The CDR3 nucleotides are TGTGCCAGCCCGTTACTAGCGGGGGGGAGCACAGATACGCAGTATTTT.

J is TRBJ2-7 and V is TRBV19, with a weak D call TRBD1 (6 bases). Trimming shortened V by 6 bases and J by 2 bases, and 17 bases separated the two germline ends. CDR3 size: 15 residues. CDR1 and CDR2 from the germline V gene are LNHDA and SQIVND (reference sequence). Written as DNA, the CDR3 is TGTGCCAGTAGCCCCCCTACAGGGACGACCTACGAGCAGTACTTC. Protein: CASSPPTGTTYEQYF. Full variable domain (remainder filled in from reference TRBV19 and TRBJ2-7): DGGITQSPKYLFRKEGQNVTLSCEQNLNHDAMYWYRQDPGQGLRLIYYSQIVNDFQKGDIAEGYSVSREKKESFPLTVTSAQKNPTAFYLCASSPPTGTTYEQYFGPGTRLTVT.